This paragraph reports one TCR beta chain. The antigen is unknown. This sample was taken from a study of identical twins. Findings and limits, study-wide: Compared with unrelated sharing, twin-shared out-of-frame alpha sequences had more low-probability sequences. Not following the same donors, the study drew its conclusions from cross-sectional statistical analysis.

Every donor was a healthy Caucasian. After template switching added a universal primer site, the resulting cDNA carried unique molecular identifiers. One entry per CDR3 protein, called by TCRdb with MiXCR from the 5' RACE reads. The sample carries 1.5 million to 2 million distinct CDR3 sequences, less than 40% recorded once. This clonotype was sampled from a newborn girl in good health. The specimen sequenced was cord blood.

CDR3 protein: CASSLSFAASPSYNEQFF. The CDR3 DNA follows: TGTGCCAGCAGCTTAAGCTTCGCGGCTAGCCCTTCCTACAATGAGCAGTTCTTC. The chain links TRBV7-9 to TRBJ2-1; D is possibly TRBD2 (5 bases). Trimming took off 2 bases at V and 1 base at J, with 18 bases between the two ends. In germline, CDR1 is SEHNR, CDR2 FQNEAQ (reference sequence). The CDR3 runs 18 residues.